These T cell receptor beta chains were read from a single sample in a study of blood T cell repertoires in COVID-19. Only in-frame clones appear in the TCRdb table, and some are missing; sequencing was by immunoSEQ multiplex PCR. In the table there are about 300,000 clones, over 80% of which are singletons. Source material: peripheral blood. The receptors were gathered from a woman between 40 and 50 years old who had recovered from COVID-19. Each CDR3 is given with its conserved first and last residue. Fields, in order: V gene, clone size, CDR3 length, J gene, D gene, CDR3 protein, CDR3 DNA. The D gene is left open where the match is weak. Part of the rows lack a size; the others show once, few, many or a class for expanded clones.

V: TRBV3-1/TRBV3-2
size: -
length: 17
J: TRBJ2-3
D: TRBD2
CDR3: CASSQDGTSGVTDTQYF
DNA: TGTGCCAGCAGCCAAGACGGGACTAGCGGGGTGACAGATACGCAGTATTTT

V: TRBV7-2
size: -
length: 14
J: TRBJ2-5
D: -
CDR3: CASGGMSLGETQYF
DNA: TGTGCCAGCGGGGGGATGAGCCTGGGAGAGACCCAGTACTTC

V: TRBV7-8
size: -
length: 16
J: TRBJ1-5
D: -
CDR3: CASSLFKRGQGQPQHF
DNA: TGTGCCAGCAGCTTGTTCAAAAGGGGCCAGGGGCAGCCCCAGCATTTT

V: TRBV30
size: -
length: 13
J: TRBJ1-2
D: -
CDR3: CAWSVLGGTGYTF
DNA: TGTGCCTGGAGTGTCCTCGGGGGAACGGGCTACACCTTC

V: TRBV6-5
size: -
length: 13
J: TRBJ1-1
D: TRBD1
CDR3: CASRDRGNTEAFF
DNA: TGTGCCAGCAGGGACAGGGGGAACACTGAAGCTTTCTTT

V: TRBV5-6
size: -
length: 14
J: TRBJ2-7
D: TRBD1
CDR3: CASSYGDRGYEQYF
DNA: TGTGCCAGCAGCTATGGGGACAGAGGCTACGAGCAGTACTTC

V: TRBV5-6
size: -
length: 13
J: TRBJ1-2
D: -
CDR3: CASSPDPGWGYTF
DNA: TGTGCCAGCAGTCCTGATCCGGGATGGGGCTACACCTTC

V: TRBV7-2
size: -
length: 16
J: TRBJ2-7
D: -
CDR3: CASSYRPTRGVYEQYF
DNA: TGTGCCAGCAGCTACCGCCCTACGCGGGGCGTCTACGAGCAGTACTTC

V: TRBV18
size: -
length: 12
J: TRBJ1-1
D: -
CDR3: CASSPERERAFF
DNA: TGTGCCAGCTCACCGGAACGTGAGCGGGCTTTCTTT

V: TRBV6-5
size: few
length: 15
J: TRBJ1-1
D: TRBD1
CDR3: CASSPGDRENTEAFF
DNA: TGTGCCAGCAGTCCAGGGGACAGGGAGAACACTGAAGCTTTCTTT

V: TRBV5-1
size: once
length: 16
J: TRBJ1-3
D: -
CDR3: CASSFQGLLSGNTIYF
DNA: TGCGCCAGCAGCTTTCAGGGCCTTCTCTCTGGAAACACCATATATTTT

V: TRBV6-5
size: once
length: 15
J: TRBJ2-3
D: TRBD2
CDR3: CASTNRWGGADTQYF
DNA: TGTGCCAGCACCAACCGGTGGGGAGGGGCAGATACGCAGTATTTT

V: TRBV7-6
size: -
length: 15
J: TRBJ1-6
D: TRBD1
CDR3: CASSLGGQGNSPLHF
DNA: TGTGCCAGCAGCTTAGGGGGACAGGGGAACTCACCCCTCCACTTT

V: TRBV7-2
size: -
length: 15
J: TRBJ1-1
D: TRBD1
CDR3: CASSLTGTGKFEAFF
DNA: TGTGCCAGCAGCCTCACCGGGACAGGGAAATTTGAAGCTTTCTTT

V: TRBV30
size: -
length: 15
J: TRBJ1-4
D: -
CDR3: CAWSSGAGAVEKLFF
DNA: TGTGCCTGGAGTTCCGGGGCGGGGGCCGTTGAAAAACTGTTTTTT

V: TRBV27
size: -
length: 13
J: TRBJ1-2
D: -
CDR3: CASSLGGADGYTF
DNA: TGTGCCAGCAGTTTAGGCGGGGCTGATGGCTACACCTTC

V: TRBV4-3
size: -
length: 15
J: TRBJ2-3
D: -
CDR3: CASSQGRGSTDTQYF
DNA: TGCGCCAGCAGCCAAGGAAGGGGGAGCACAGATACGCAGTATTTT

V: TRBV19
size: -
length: 13
J: TRBJ2-5
D: -
CDR3: CASSTAELETQYF
DNA: TGTGCCAGTAGTACCGCGGAATTGGAGACCCAGTACTTC

V: TRBV6-2/TRBV6-3
size: once
length: 14
J: TRBJ1-3
D: -
CDR3: CASSYQISGNTIYF
DNA: TGTGCCAGCAGTTACCAGATCTCTGGAAACACCATATATTTT

V: TRBV19
size: -
length: 12
J: TRBJ1-5
D: -
CDR3: CASSNPGWPQHF
DNA: TGTGCCAGTAGTAACCCAGGGTGGCCCCAGCATTTT

V: TRBV5-1
size: -
length: 14
J: TRBJ1-1
D: TRBD1
CDR3: CASSPNRGSSEAFF
DNA: TGCGCCAGCAGCCCTAACAGGGGGTCTTCTGAGGCTTTCTTT

V: TRBV5-1
size: once
length: 15
J: TRBJ2-7
D: -
CDR3: CASSLAGRGSYEQYF
DNA: TGCGCCAGCAGCTTGGCGGGCAGGGGCTCCTACGAGCAGTACTTC

V: TRBV6-5
size: few
length: 14
J: TRBJ1-2
D: -
CDR3: CASRAGPRFYGYTF
DNA: TGTGCCAGCCGGGCAGGGCCTAGATTCTATGGCTACACCTTC

V: TRBV7-2
size: -
length: 14
J: TRBJ1-6
D: -
CDR3: CASSLWGVGSPLHF
DNA: TGTGCCAGCAGCTTATGGGGAGTAGGGTCACCCCTCCACTTT

V: TRBV3-1/TRBV3-2
size: -
length: 14
J: TRBJ1-1
D: TRBD1
CDR3: CASSLQGADTEAFF
DNA: TGTGCCAGCAGCCTACAGGGGGCAGACACTGAAGCTTTCTTT

V: TRBV11-2
size: -
length: 15
J: TRBJ2-7
D: TRBD1
CDR3: CASSQGPGGTYEQYF
DNA: TGTGCCAGCAGCCAAGGCCCAGGGGGTACCTACGAGCAGTACTTC

V: TRBV5-1
size: -
length: 15
J: TRBJ1-2
D: -
CDR3: CASSLGWQGNYGYTF
DNA: TGCGCCAGCAGCTTGGGTTGGCAGGGAAACTATGGCTACACCTTC

V: TRBV6-2/TRBV6-3
size: -
length: 15
J: TRBJ1-5
D: -
CDR3: CASSSGGSRNQPQHF
DNA: TGTGCCAGCAGCTCGGGGGGATCCCGCAATCAGCCCCAGCATTTT

V: TRBV7-2
size: -
length: 15
J: TRBJ1-2
D: TRBD1
CDR3: CASSDGTATGRGYTF
DNA: TGTGCCAGCAGCGACGGGACAGCCACAGGTCGTGGCTACACCTTC

V: TRBV5-4
size: once
length: 16
J: TRBJ2-5
D: TRBD2
CDR3: CASSPTSGGRQETQYF
DNA: TGTGCCAGCAGCCCTACTAGCGGGGGGCGCCAAGAGACCCAGTACTTC

V: TRBV6-5
size: -
length: 15
J: TRBJ1-2
D: -
CDR3: CASSYSEEGGYGYTF
DNA: TGTGCCAGCAGTTACTCGGAGGAGGGAGGGTATGGCTACACCTTC

V: TRBV4-1
size: once
length: 15
J: TRBJ2-5
D: TRBD2
CDR3: CASSHEPGPGGTQYF
DNA: TGCGCCAGCAGCCATGAACCGGGACCGGGGGGGACCCAGTACTTC

V: TRBV13
size: -
length: 13
J: TRBJ1-2
D: TRBD1
CDR3: CASRWTGTNGYTF
DNA: TGTGCCAGCAGATGGACAGGTACTAATGGCTACACCTTC

V: TRBV28
size: -
length: 14
J: TRBJ1-2
D: -
CDR3: CASALGGEDYGYTF
DNA: TGTGCCAGCGCACTGGGAGGGGAGGACTATGGCTACACCTTC

V: TRBV5-1
size: once
length: 18
J: TRBJ1-1
D: TRBD1
CDR3: CASSWTGTGGGTGTEAFF
DNA: TGCGCCAGCAGCTGGACCGGGACAGGGGGCGGAACAGGGACTGAAGCTTTCTTT

V: TRBV6-5
size: -
length: 15
J: TRBJ2-5
D: TRBD2
CDR3: CASSLTGTSGETQYF
DNA: TGTGCCAGCAGCTTAACTGGGACTAGCGGGGAGACCCAGTACTTC

V: TRBV5-1
size: -
length: 18
J: TRBJ1-1
D: -
CDR3: CASSLAGGSGPMNTEAFF
DNA: TGCGCCAGCAGCTTGGCGGGGGGCTCGGGTCCGATGAACACTGAAGCTTTCTTT

V: TRBV4-2
size: -
length: 14
J: TRBJ1-5
D: -
CDR3: CASSQDKGRQPQHF
DNA: TGTGCCAGCAGCCAAGATAAGGGGCGTCAGCCCCAGCATTTT

V: TRBV5-1
size: -
length: 15
J: TRBJ2-4
D: -
CDR3: CASSLDPVAKNIQYF
DNA: TGCGCCAGCAGCTTGGACCCGGTAGCCAAAAACATTCAGTACTTC

V: TRBV11-2
size: -
length: 11
J: TRBJ1-2
D: TRBD1
CDR3: CASSHRGGYTF
DNA: TGTGCCAGCAGCCACAGGGGTGGCTACACCTTC

V: TRBV21-1
size: once
length: 17
J: TRBJ1-2
D: -
CDR3: CASSRNDYRGGNYGYTF
DNA: TGTGCCAGCAGCAGAAACGATTACAGGGGCGGTAACTATGGCTACACCTTC

V: TRBV5-4
size: many
length: 12
J: TRBJ1-1
D: -
CDR3: CASSLPPAEAFF
DNA: TGTGCCAGCAGCTTGCCCCCCGCGGAAGCTTTCTTT

V: TRBV9
size: -
length: 17
J: TRBJ2-1
D: -
CDR3: CASSVEGTRGTYNEQFF
DNA: TGTGCCAGCAGCGTAGAGGGAACGAGGGGGACCTACAATGAGCAGTTCTTC

V: TRBV11-2
size: once
length: 15
J: TRBJ2-7
D: TRBD1
CDR3: CASSPPGTGSRGQYF
DNA: TGTGCCAGCAGCCCTCCCGGGACAGGGTCTAGGGGGCAGTACTTC

V: TRBV10-3
size: -
length: 11
J: TRBJ1-1
D: -
CDR3: CAIRDGAEAFF
DNA: TGTGCCATCAGGGACGGGGCTGAAGCTTTCTTT

V: TRBV5-5
size: -
length: 14
J: TRBJ1-3
D: -
CDR3: CASSWGGREVPIYF
DNA: TGTGCCAGCAGCTGGGGGGGCAGAGAAGTTCCCATATATTTT

V: TRBV2
size: -
length: 13
J: TRBJ1-1
D: TRBD1
CDR3: CASSEAQGGEAFF
DNA: TGTGCCAGCAGTGAAGCCCAGGGGGGTGAAGCTTTCTTT

V: TRBV15
size: once
length: 14
J: TRBJ1-2
D: TRBD1
CDR3: CATSRAQGAGGYTF
DNA: TGTGCCACCAGCAGAGCACAGGGGGCGGGTGGCTACACCTTC

V: TRBV5-1
size: -
length: 14
J: TRBJ1-1
D: TRBD1
CDR3: CASSPQGARTEAFF
DNA: TGCGCCAGCAGCCCACAGGGGGCTAGGACTGAAGCTTTCTTT

V: TRBV5-6
size: -
length: 13
J: TRBJ2-7
D: TRBD2
CDR3: CASSLRGGYEQYF
DNA: TGTGCCAGCAGCTTGCGGGGGGGCTACGAGCAGTACTTC

V: TRBV5-5
size: few
length: 16
J: TRBJ2-7
D: -
CDR3: CASSLAVQGSSYEQYF
DNA: TGTGCCAGCAGCTTGGCAGTGCAGGGGTCCTCCTACGAGCAGTACTTC

V: TRBV5-6
size: -
length: 13
J: TRBJ1-4
D: -
CDR3: CASSRRRRGKLFF
DNA: TGTGCCAGCAGCAGACGCCGTCGCGGGAAACTGTTTTTT

V: TRBV7-9
size: -
length: 13
J: TRBJ1-2
D: TRBD1
CDR3: CASSRTGGAGYTF
DNA: TGTGCCAGCAGCCGGACAGGGGGTGCTGGCTACACCTTC

V: TRBV5-1
size: -
length: 15
J: TRBJ2-1
D: TRBD2
CDR3: CASSWRTSGGSEQFF
DNA: TGCGCCAGCAGCTGGAGGACTAGCGGGGGGAGTGAGCAGTTCTTC

V: TRBV5-1
size: -
length: 18
J: TRBJ1-2
D: -
CDR3: CASRTSTQENQLDYGYTF
DNA: TGCGCCAGCAGGACATCTACACAGGAAAATCAGTTAGACTATGGCTACACCTTC

V: TRBV6-5
size: -
length: 16
J: TRBJ1-6
D: TRBD1
CDR3: CASSYSPGQGGSPLHF
DNA: TGTGCCAGCAGTTACTCCCCTGGACAGGGGGGTTCACCCCTCCACTTT

V: TRBV10-3
size: -
length: 11
J: TRBJ2-3
D: -
CDR3: CAIGGADTQYF
DNA: TGTGCCATTGGAGGGGCAGATACGCAGTATTTT